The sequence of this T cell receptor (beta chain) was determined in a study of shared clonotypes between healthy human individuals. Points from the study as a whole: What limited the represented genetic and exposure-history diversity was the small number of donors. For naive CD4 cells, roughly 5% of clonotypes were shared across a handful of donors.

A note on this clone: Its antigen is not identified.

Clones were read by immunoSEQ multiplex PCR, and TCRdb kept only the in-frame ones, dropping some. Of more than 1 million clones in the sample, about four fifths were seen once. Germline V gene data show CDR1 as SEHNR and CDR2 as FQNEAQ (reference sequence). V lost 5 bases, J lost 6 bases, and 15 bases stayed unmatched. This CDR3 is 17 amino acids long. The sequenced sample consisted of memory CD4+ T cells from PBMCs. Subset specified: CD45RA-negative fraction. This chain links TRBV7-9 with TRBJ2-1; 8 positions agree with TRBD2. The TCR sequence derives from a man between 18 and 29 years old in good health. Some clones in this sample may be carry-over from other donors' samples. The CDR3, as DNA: TGTGCCAGCAGCCTTCGGGCGGTGGCGGGAGGCGGCAATGAGCAGTTCTTC. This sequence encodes CASSLRAVAGGGNEQFF. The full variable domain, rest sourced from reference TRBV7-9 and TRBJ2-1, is DTGVSQNPRHKITKRGQNVTFRCDPISEHNRLYWYRQTLGQGPEFLTYFQNEAQLEKSRLLSDRFSAERPKGSFSTLEIQRTEQGDSAMYLCASSLRAVAGGGNEQFFGPGTRLTVL.